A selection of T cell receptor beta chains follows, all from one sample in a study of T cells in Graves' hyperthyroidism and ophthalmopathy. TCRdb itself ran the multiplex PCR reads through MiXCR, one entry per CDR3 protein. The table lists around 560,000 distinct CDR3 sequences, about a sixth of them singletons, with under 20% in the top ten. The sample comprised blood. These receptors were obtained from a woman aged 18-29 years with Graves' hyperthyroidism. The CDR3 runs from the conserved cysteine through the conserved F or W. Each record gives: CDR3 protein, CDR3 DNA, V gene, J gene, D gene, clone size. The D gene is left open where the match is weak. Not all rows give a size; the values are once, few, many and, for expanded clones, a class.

cdr3_aa: CASLGLLSYNEQFF
cdr3_nt: TGTGCCAGCCTCGGGCTGCTCTCCTACAATGAGCAGTTCTTC
v_call: TRBV2
j_call: TRBJ2-1
d_call: NA
clone_size: many

cdr3_aa: CSVEGGGRGPDTQYF
cdr3_nt: TGCAGCGTTGAAGGCGGCGGGAGGGGACCAGATACGCAGTATTTT
v_call: TRBV29-1
j_call: TRBJ2-3
d_call: TRBD2
clone_size: few

cdr3_aa: CASTVEGENTEAFF
cdr3_nt: TGTGCCAGCACGGTCGAGGGGGAGAACACTGAAGCTTTCTTT
v_call: TRBV2
j_call: TRBJ1-1
d_call: NA
clone_size: many

cdr3_aa: CASSTGQGRSYEQYF
cdr3_nt: TGTGCCAGTAGTACAGGACAGGGAAGGTCCTACGAGCAGTACTTC
v_call: TRBV19
j_call: TRBJ2-7
d_call: TRBD1
clone_size: NA

cdr3_aa: CSARDTMDNEQFF
cdr3_nt: TGCAGTGCCCGGGACACTATGGACAATGAGCAGTTCTTC
v_call: TRBV20-1
j_call: TRBJ2-1
d_call: NA
clone_size: NA

cdr3_aa: CASRLTVNQPQHF
cdr3_nt: TGTGCCAGTAGGCTGACAGTCAATCAGCCCCAGCATTTT
v_call: TRBV19
j_call: TRBJ1-5
d_call: NA
clone_size: NA

cdr3_aa: CASSPGRKGLQETQYF
cdr3_nt: TGTGCCAGCAGTCCAGGAAGGAAGGGGTTGCAAGAGACCCAGTACTTC
v_call: TRBV27
j_call: TRBJ2-5
d_call: NA
clone_size: few

cdr3_aa: CSARALAPGVAYEQYF
cdr3_nt: TGCAGTGCTAGAGCCCTAGCCCCGGGGGTAGCCTACGAGCAGTACTTC
v_call: TRBV20-1
j_call: TRBJ2-7
d_call: NA
clone_size: many

cdr3_aa: CASSLSSLQETQYF
cdr3_nt: TGTGCCAGCAGTTTATCTAGTTTACAAGAGACCCAGTACTTC
v_call: TRBV12-3/TRBV12-4
j_call: TRBJ2-5
d_call: NA
clone_size: NA

cdr3_aa: CASLKVSGNTIYF
cdr3_nt: TGTGCAAGTCTTAAAGTTTCTGGAAACACCATATATTTT
v_call: TRBV19
j_call: TRBJ1-3
d_call: NA
clone_size: few

cdr3_aa: CASSPGNIQYF
cdr3_nt: TGTGCCAGCAGCCCTGGTAACATTCAGTACTTC
v_call: TRBV14
j_call: TRBJ2-4
d_call: NA
clone_size: NA

cdr3_aa: CASSLASGGLGETQYF
cdr3_nt: TGTGCCAGCAGCTTAGCGTCCGGGGGCTTGGGGGAGACCCAGTACTTC
v_call: TRBV7-2
j_call: TRBJ2-5
d_call: NA
clone_size: many

cdr3_aa: CASSETSGGPSYNEQFF
cdr3_nt: TGTGCCAGCAGTGAGACTAGCGGGGGACCATCCTACAATGAGCAGTTCTTC
v_call: TRBV6-1
j_call: TRBJ2-1
d_call: TRBD2
clone_size: few